The 11 T cell receptor beta chains presented below share a single source sample, sequenced in a study of blood T cell repertoires in COVID-19. Only in-frame clones appear in the TCRdb table, and some are missing; sequencing was by immunoSEQ multiplex PCR. Here the sample spans about 370,000 clones, roughly 90% being singletons. Input material: peripheral blood. These receptors were obtained from a woman aged 25 to 39 with COVID-19, enrolled during active disease.

The chain carries TRBV7-9 and TRBJ1-1, with 7 bases fitting TRBD1. From germline, CDR1 is SEHNR and CDR2 FQNEAQ (reference sequence). After removal of 4 bases from V and 11 bases from J, the junction contained 13 bases not matched to a gene. The CDR3 has 14 residues. DNA for the CDR3: TGTGCCAGCAGCTCCTACAGGGGCACCCAGCCGGCTTTCTTT. Its translation: CASSSYRGTQPAFF.

V and J are TRBV5-8 and TRBJ2-7, with D perhaps matching TRBD1 (6 bases). In germline, CDR1 is SGHTS, CDR2 YDEGEE. Trimming shortened V by 7 bases and J by 3 bases, and 17 bases separated the two germline ends. The CDR3 runs to 14 residues. Written as DNA, the CDR3 is TGTGCCAGCGGCAAACAGGGTTGGAGCTACGAGCAGTACTTC. This translates into CASGKQGWSYEQYF.

The genes are TRBV9 and TRBJ2-1; TRBD2 is a possible D gene (6 bases). Trimming left V 4 bases short and J 15 bases short, with 26 bases between. Per germline, CDR1 SGDLS and CDR2 YYNGEE. CDR3 length: 15 residues. CDR3 in DNA: TGTGCCAGCAGCCCCCCCGAAGGCCGATGGGAGGTTTGGTTCTTC. Translated: CASSPPEGRWEVWFF. Drawing the rest from reference TRBV9 and TRBJ2-1, the complete variable domain is DSGVTQTPKHLITATGQRVTLRCSPRSGDLSVYWYQQSLDQGLQFLIQYYNGEERAKGNILERFSAQQFPDLHSELNLSSLELGDSALYFCASSPPEGRWEVWFFGPGTRLTVL.

The rearrangement joins TRBV19 to TRBJ1-1; 9 bases line up with TRBD1. The CDR3 has 15 residues. The ends lost 4 bases at V and 3 bases at J; junction bases unmatched: 6. CDR1 and CDR2 from the germline V gene are LNHDA and SQIVND (reference sequence). CDR3 in amino acids: CASSRTDRGDTEAFF. CDR3 DNA sequence: TGTGCCAGTAGTAGGACGGACAGGGGTGACACTGAAGCTTTCTTT.

The chain employs TRBV4-3 and TRBJ2-1; 12 bases line up with TRBD2. Trimming cost V 3 bases and J 7 bases; bases outside gene matches: 10. Germline values: CDR1 LGHNA, CDR2 YSLEER. The CDR3 spans 17 residues. CDR3 sequence (DNA): TGCGCCAGCAGCCATGATCAGACTAGCGGGAGCCTGAATGAGCAGTTCTTC. This encodes CASSHDQTSGSLNEQFF.

J is TRBJ1-5 and V is TRBV24-1; D is perhaps TRBD1 (5 bases). The CDR3 covers 16 residues. Germline values: CDR1 KGHDR, CDR2 SFDVKD. The V and J ends lost 4 bases and 3 bases respectively, with 15 bases between them. CDR3 amino acids: CATSDRDRGDNQPQHF. Written as DNA, the CDR3 is TGTGCCACCAGTGACCGCGACAGAGGTGACAATCAGCCCCAGCATTTT.

The CDR3 sequence is CASSINAGIDTQYF. As DNA, the CDR3 is TGTGCCAGTAGTATAAATGCAGGGATAGATACGCAGTATTTT. The genes are TRBV19 and TRBJ2-3; TRBD1 might be the D (5 bases). Trimming removed 2 bases from V and 5 bases from J, with 11 bases in between. Germline-derived CDR1 and CDR2 are LNHDA and SQIVND (reference sequence). This CDR3 region has 14 residues.

The chain has TRBV28 and TRBJ2-7, with 11 bases fitting TRBD2. The length of the CDR3 is 15 residues. Germline CDR1 is MDHEN and CDR2 is SYDVKM. V trimming: 9 bases; J trimming: 0 bases; junction bases outside the gene matches: 7. The CDR3 region is CASLAGGGYSYEQYF. CDR3 nucleotide sequence: TGTGCCAGTCTAGCGGGGGGTGGGTACTCCTACGAGCAGTACTTC.

The chain has TRBV5-5 and TRBJ2-4, with a possible D match to TRBD1 (5 bases). The germline V and J ends were trimmed by 4 bases and 7 bases, with 12 bases remaining between them. There are 13 residues in the CDR3. Germline CDR1 is SGHKS and CDR2 is YYEKEE (reference sequence). The CDR3 reads CASSPRVGNIQYF. CDR3 nucleotides: TGTGCCAGCAGCCCCAGGGTTGGGAACATTCAGTACTTC.

For the CDR3, the DNA is TGCGCCAGCAGCGCTGTAACGGGATTGGGTGGTCAAGAGACCCAGTACTTC. Translated, it gives CASSAVTGLGGQETQYF. The chain employs TRBV5-1 and TRBJ2-5; possibly TRBD2 for D (5 bases). Germline V gene data show CDR1 as SGHRS and CDR2 as YFSETQ. The CDR3 has 17 amino acids. Trimming left V 4 bases short and J 2 bases short, with 21 bases between.

V gene TRBV5-1 combines with J gene TRBJ2-1, with a weak D call TRBD2 (6 bases). Germline V gene lookup returns CDR1 SGHRS and CDR2 YFSETQ. The CDR3 is 15 amino acids. V shed 0 bases and J shed 3 bases, with 10 bases lying between them. The CDR3 sequence: CASSLGGGDYNEQFF. The CDR3, as DNA: TGCGCCAGCAGCTTGGGCGGAGGGGACTACAATGAGCAGTTCTTC.